Below, 19 T cell receptor beta chains from the same sample are listed, as sequenced in a study of T cells after yellow fever vaccination. TCRdb ran MiXCR on the 5' RACE reads and lists one entry per CDR3 protein. Of 550,000 to 750,000 distinct CDR3 sequences listed, around an eighth are singletons. The sample was PBMCs, taken on the day of the yellow fever booster vaccination. These receptors originate from a man aged 25-45 years who received the YFV17D yellow fever vaccine.

The V and J genes are TRBV7-3 and TRBJ2-6, with 7 nucleotides matching TRBD2. The V gene's germline CDR1 is SGHTA and CDR2 FQGTGA. After removal of 5 bases from V and 3 bases from J, the junction contained 4 bases not matched to a gene. The CDR3 covers 15 residues. Here the CDR3 reads CASSQGLVGANVLTF. The CDR3 nucleotides read TGTGCCAGCAGCCAAGGACTAGTTGGGGCCAACGTCCTGACTTTC. The variable domain in full, completed from reference TRBV7-3 and TRBJ2-6, reads GAGVSQTPSNKVTEKGKYVELRCDPISGHTALYWYRQSLGQGPEFLIYFQGTGAADDSGLPNDRFFAVRPEGSVSTLKIQRTERGDSAVYLCASSQGLVGANVLTFGAGSRLTVL.

This clonotype was counted a few times. The V and J genes are TRBV6-5 and TRBJ1-5; a possible D gene is TRBD1 (5 bases). CDR3 length: 15 amino acids. CDR1 and CDR2 from the germline V gene are MNHEY and SVGAGI. Trimming cost V 1 base and J 2 bases, with 9 bases left between them. The DNA of the CDR3 is TGTGCCAGCAGTTACTTGGGGGATGGCAATCAGCCCCAGCATTTT. Residues: CASSYLGDGNQPQHF.

The chain employs TRBV4-3 and TRBJ2-3; D call uncertain. V lost 2 bases to trimming and J lost 0 bases, with 12 bases between them. This CDR3 region has 16 residues. Germline V gene sequence: CDR1 LGHNA, CDR2 YSLEER. The chain's CDR3 is CASSQLTAESTDTQYF. For the CDR3, the DNA is TGCGCCAGCAGCCAATTAACCGCGGAAAGCACAGATACGCAGTATTTT.

The V call is TRBV9, the J call TRBJ2-1; 10 bases fit TRBD2. V dropped 4 bases and J dropped 2; count of bases not matched to a gene: 9. The V gene's germline CDR1 is SGDLS and CDR2 YYNGEE. The CDR3 extends over 17 amino acids. CDR3 nucleotide sequence: TGTGCCAGCAGCCTAAGACCCGGGACTAGCGCCTACAATGAGCAGTTCTTC. It encodes CASSLRPGTSAYNEQFF.

The chain is built from TRBV5-4 and TRBJ2-3, with 9 nucleotides matching TRBD2. CDR1 and CDR2 (germline): SGHNT, YYREEE (reference sequence). This CDR3 is 16 amino acids long. J was trimmed by 2 bases and V by 3 bases; bases with no gene match: 7. In DNA form, the CDR3 reads TGTGCCAGCAGCTCGGTAGCGGGAGAATTCACAGATACGCAGTATTTT. Encoded protein: CASSSVAGEFTDTQYF.

This clonotype has more than one count but fewer than ten. One end of the junction is discordant with germline, which a read error may explain. V gene TRBV20-1 combines with J gene TRBJ1-2, with D possibly TRBD1 on 5 matching bases. This CDR3 is built from 14 residues. Germline V gives CDR1 DFQATT, CDR2 SNEGSKA (reference sequence). CDR3 residues: CSARALEGPETWAF. The CDR3 DNA is TGCAGTGCTAGAGCTCTTGAGGGACCCGAAACCTGGGCCTTC.

V is TRBV7-2 and J is TRBJ2-1, with 9 bases aligning to TRBD2. V shed 4 bases and J 16 bases; nucleotides not matched to a gene: 14. The CDR3 is 14 amino acids. Per germline, CDR1 SGHTA and CDR2 FQGNSA. CDR3 in DNA: TGTGCCAGCAGCTCTATTGCCGCGGGGGGGAGGGCATTCTTC. The encoded protein is CASSSIAAGGRAFF.

This clonotype was observed a few times. CDR3 sequence (DNA): TGCAGTGCTGATAGAGGACTACCCTACGAGCAGTACTTC. Translating gives CSADRGLPYEQYF. This chain connects TRBV20-1 to TRBJ2-7; maybe TRBD2 (6 bases). Germline CDR1 DFQATT, CDR2 SNEGSKA (reference sequence). The CDR3 spans 13 residues. Trimming cost V 5 bases and J 2 bases, with 13 bases left between them.

Note on this clonotype: Germline and junction disagree at one end, which may indicate a read error. The chain recombines TRBV15 with TRBJ2-1, with D perhaps being TRBD1 or TRBD2 (6 bases each). This CDR3 contains 15 residues. Germline assignment: CDR1 LNHNV and CDR2 YYDKDF (reference sequence). The CDR3 spells CATSKLSIGGGFRVF. DNA for the CDR3: TGTGCCACCAGCAAGTTATCAATCGGGGGCGGCTTCCGGGTCTTC.

This chain connects TRBV7-2 to TRBJ1-2, with D tentatively TRBD1 (6 bases). V lost 2 bases and J lost 4, with 14 bases in between. CDR3 size: 15 residues. Germline V CDR1 and CDR2: SGHTA, FQGNSA. The CDR3 sequence is CASSLTQTGFYGYTF. Here the CDR3 DNA reads TGTGCCAGCAGCTTAACCCAAACAGGGTTCTATGGCTACACCTTC.

This clonotype was observed a handful of times. The chain is built from TRBV18 and TRBJ1-2, with 7 positions matching TRBD1. Germline CDR1 is KGHSH and CDR2 is LQKENI. The length of the CDR3 is 12 residues. J gave up 6 bases and V 5 bases, and 3 bases lay outside the gene matches. CDR3 DNA: TGTGCCAGCTCAGAAACAGGGGATGGCTACACCTTC. Translating gives CASSETGDGYTF.

This clonotype was seen a few times. J is TRBJ2-1 and V is TRBV12-3 or TRBV12-4; D tentatively reads TRBD1 or TRBD2 (5 bases each). This CDR3 has 13 amino acids. The ends were cut back, 7 bases at V and 8 bases at J, with 15 bases in the middle. CDR3 in DNA: TGTGCCAGCAACCGGGACCAATGGCATGAGCAGTTCTTC. Its protein is CASNRDQWHEQFF.

This sequence joins TRBV11-2 and TRBJ2-1, with a tentative D call TRBD2 (6 bases). CDR1 SGHAT and CDR2 FQNNGV come from the germline V gene. The CDR3 spans 18 residues. Between the trimmed V and J ends, which lost 5 bases and 7 bases, there was a span of 27 bases. CDR3 residues: CASSILFGSTLGENEQFF. The CDR3, as DNA: TGTGCCAGCAGCATACTGTTCGGGAGTACCCTCGGGGAAAATGAGCAGTTCTTC.

This clonotype was detected only a few times. CDR3 nucleotide sequence: TGCAGTGCTAGAGATGGGGGCGGAGTCACAGATACGCAGTATTTT. Protein product: CSARDGGGVTDTQYF. This sequence joins TRBV20-1 and TRBJ2-3, with a tentative D call TRBD1 (6 bases). CDR1 is DFQATT and CDR2 is SNEGSKA in the germline V gene (reference sequence). The ends were cut back, 0 bases at V and 2 bases at J, with 12 bases in the middle. This CDR3 contains 15 residues.

This clonotype was observed a handful of times. The chain couples TRBV18 to TRBJ2-1; D is unresolved. Germline CDR1 is KGHSH and CDR2 is LQKENI. The V end lost 0 bases, the J end lost 5 bases, and 8 bases lay between the germline ends. CDR3 length equals 14 residues. Written as DNA, the CDR3 is TGTGCCAGCTCACCACCGCCGGGTCACAATGAGCAGTTCTTC. This gives the protein CASSPPPGHNEQFF.

The chain's CDR3 is CSVDPTGTNTGELFF. The CDR3 nucleotides read TGCAGCGTTGACCCGACAGGGACGAACACCGGGGAGCTGTTTTTT. The rearrangement links TRBV29-1 to TRBJ2-2, with 7 bases that match TRBD1. The V gene's germline CDR1 is SQVTM and CDR2 ANQGSEA. The V segment lost 3 bases and the J segment 0 bases; nucleotides outside the gene matches: 4. The CDR3 length is 15 residues.

The CDR3 region has the DNA TGTGCCAGCAGCTTACCCGGACTAGCGGCGAACACCGGGGAGCTGTTTTTT. It codes for CASSLPGLAANTGELFF. This chain uses TRBV7-8 with TRBJ2-2, with 10 nucleotides matching TRBD2. The CDR3 runs to 17 residues. Trimming removed 2 bases from V and 0 bases from J; junction bases left unmatched: 3. The germline V gene has CDR1 SGHVS and CDR2 FQNEAQ.

This clonotype has more than one count but fewer than ten. Its ends do not fully match the called genes, so a read error is possible. The V call is TRBV10-1, the J call TRBJ2-1, with D possibly matching TRBD2 (6 bases). The CDR3 has 13 residues. CDR1 WNHNN and CDR2 SYGVQD come from the germline V gene (reference sequence). The CDR3 nucleotides read TGCGCCAGCAGTTCTGGACAAGCGGGCCGATGGGTCTTC. Its protein product is CASSSGQAGRWVF.

The rearrangement uses TRBV5-5 and TRBJ2-1, with TRBD2 identical over 8 bases. After removal of 4 bases from V and 1 base from J, the junction contained 4 bases not matched to a gene. This CDR3 has 15 amino acids. CDR1 is SGHKS and CDR2 is YYEKEE in the germline V gene (reference sequence). CDR3 nucleotides: TGTGCCAGCAGCATGGCGGGGGGTTCCTACAATGAGCAGTTCTTC. Translating it yields CASSMAGGSYNEQFF.